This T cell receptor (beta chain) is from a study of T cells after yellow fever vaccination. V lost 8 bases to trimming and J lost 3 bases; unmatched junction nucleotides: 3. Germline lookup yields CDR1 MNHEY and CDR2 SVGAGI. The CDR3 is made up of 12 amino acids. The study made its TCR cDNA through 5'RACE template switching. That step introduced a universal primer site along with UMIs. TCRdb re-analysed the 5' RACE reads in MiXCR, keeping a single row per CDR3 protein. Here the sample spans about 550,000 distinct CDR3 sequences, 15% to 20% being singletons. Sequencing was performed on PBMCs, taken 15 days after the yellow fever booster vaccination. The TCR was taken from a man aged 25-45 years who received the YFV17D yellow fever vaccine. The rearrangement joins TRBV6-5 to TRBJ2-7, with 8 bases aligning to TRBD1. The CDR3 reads CASGDRNYEQYF. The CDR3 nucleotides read TGTGCCAGCGGGGACAGGAACTACGAGCAGTACTTC.